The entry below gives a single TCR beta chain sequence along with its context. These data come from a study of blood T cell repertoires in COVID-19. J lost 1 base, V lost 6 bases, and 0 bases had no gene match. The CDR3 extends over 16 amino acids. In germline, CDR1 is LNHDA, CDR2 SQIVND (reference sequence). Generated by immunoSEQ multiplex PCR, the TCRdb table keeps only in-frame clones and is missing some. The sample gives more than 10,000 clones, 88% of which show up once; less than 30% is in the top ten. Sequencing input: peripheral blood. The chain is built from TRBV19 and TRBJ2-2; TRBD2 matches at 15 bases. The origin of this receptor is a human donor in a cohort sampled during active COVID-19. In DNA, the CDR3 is TGTGCCAGTAGGGGACTAGCGGGAGGGAACACCGGGGAGCTGTTTTTT. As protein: CASRGLAGGNTGELFF.